These T cell receptor beta chains were read from a single sample in a study of T cell repertoires in cytomegalovirus infection. TCRdb independently ran MiXCR on the reads; one entry per CDR3 protein. The sample lists roughly 150,000 distinct CDR3 sequences, around 20% seen once, with 9.5% to 13% in the top ten. Sequencing was performed on PBMCs. The source is a human donor in good health (CMV status not recorded). Some clones in this sample may be carry-over from other donors' samples. CDR3s include the opening cysteine and the closing phenylalanine or tryptophan. A D gene is named only where the DNA matches it firmly. Size values are once, few and many counts, or a class for expanded clones, and some rows have none.

14,NA,NA,TRBJ2-2,TRBV9,TGTGCCAGCAGCGTAGGAGGGTTCGGCGGGGAGCTGTTTTTT,CASSVGGFGGELFF
14,NA,few,TRBJ1-5,TRBV6-5,TGTGCCAGCAGTCTGGCAGGGATCAATCAGCCCCAGCATTTT,CASSLAGINQPQHF
15,NA,NA,TRBJ2-7,TRBV4-1,TGCGCCAGCAGCCAACAGGCGGCGCCTACCTACGAGCAGTACTTC,CASSQQAAPTYEQYF
14,NA,many,TRBJ1-2,TRBV28,TGTGCCAGCAGTCCCCCACAGGGTCACTATGGCTACACCTTC,CASSPPQGHYGYTF
16,TRBD1,NA,TRBJ2-3,TRBV6-4,TGTGCCAGCAGTGACTCAAACAGGGGAGACACAGATACGCAGTATTTT,CASSDSNRGDTDTQYF
16,TRBD1,NA,TRBJ1-4,TRBV28,TGTGCCAGCAGTCCCTCTCGGACAGGGGGCAGGGAAAAACTGTTTTTT,CASSPSRTGGREKLFF
15,NA,NA,TRBJ2-3,TRBV7-8,TGTGCCAGCAGCGACGAGCTAGGGCCGGGTCGTACGCAGTATTTT,CASSDELGPGRTQYF
15,NA,NA,TRBJ2-3,TRBV20-1,TGCAGTGCTACCCCGATAGCTTCGCACACAGATACGCAGTATTTT,CSATPIASHTDTQYF
12,NA,once,TRBJ2-5,TRBV29-1,TGCAGCGTTGTAGCGGTACAAGAGACCCAGTACTTC,CSVVAVQETQYF
16,NA,NA,TRBJ2-2,TRBV28,TGTGCCAGCAGTTTACTCCCCATTGCGGGCACCGGGGAGCTGTTTTTT,CASSLLPIAGTGELFF
13,NA,NA,TRBJ1-6,TRBV15,TGTGCCACCAGCAGAGATAGGGGTTCACCCCTCCACTTT,CATSRDRGSPLHF
16,TRBD2,few,TRBJ2-5,TRBV20-1,TGCAGTGCAAGCTTACTAGCGGGGGGGCCCGGGGAGACCCAGTACTTC,CSASLLAGGPGETQYF
12,NA,many,TRBJ2-7,TRBV7-2,TGTGCCAGCAGCTTAGGGGCATGGGAGCAGTACTTC,CASSLGAWEQYF
15,NA,many,TRBJ2-1,TRBV7-9,TGTGCCAGCAGAATTTCCGGCCCCAAGACGGATGAGCAGTTCTTC,CASRISGPKTDEQFF
15,NA,NA,TRBJ2-7,TRBV5-1,TGCGCCAGCAGCTTGGTTGACGCGGCTGTGGACGAGCAGTACTTC,CASSLVDAAVDEQYF
15,TRBD1,NA,TRBJ2-3,TRBV20-1,TGCAGTGCGGAAGGAGCTGGACAGGTTTTTGATACGCAGTATTTT,CSAEGAGQVFDTQYF
11,NA,few,TRBJ2-1,TRBV28,TGTGCCAGCAGTGCCGCGCCCGAGCAGTTCTTC,CASSAAPEQFF
15,NA,NA,TRBJ2-1,TRBV20-1,TGCAGTGCTAAAGTACGGGACTCTCATTCCCACGAGCAGTTCTTC,CSAKVRDSHSHEQFF
14,NA,few,TRBJ1-1,TRBV28,TGTGCCAGCAGTCTTTGGACAGAAAATAATGAAGCTTTCTTT,CASSLWTENNEAFF
14,TRBD1,many,TRBJ1-2,TRBV7-2,TGTGCCAGCAGCCCCGGGGACAGGATGAGAGGCTACACCTTC,CASSPGDRMRGYTF
16,TRBD2,few,TRBJ2-1,TRBV9,TGTGCCAGCAGCGTAGCAAGCGGGGGGACTCTTAATGAGCAGTTCTTC,CASSVASGGTLNEQFF
13,NA,NA,TRBJ2-7,TRBV5-6,TGTGCCAGCAGGGGCGGAAGGGGCTACGAGCAGTACTTC,CASRGGRGYEQYF
15,NA,NA,TRBJ1-1,TRBV7-6,TGTGCCAGCAACATCCAGGCCTTTGCGGGATCCGAAGCTTTCTTT,CASNIQAFAGSEAFF
13,NA,few,TRBJ1-5,TRBV10-3,TGTGCCATCAGTGAAGGTAGCAATCAGCCCCAGCATTTT,CAISEGSNQPQHF
16,NA,few,TRBJ1-5,TRBV7-9,TGTGCCAGCAGCCGAGGTTCGGGGGGCGCAGGTCAGCCCCAGCATTTT,CASSRGSGGAGQPQHF
15,NA,many,TRBJ2-1,TRBV7-6,TGTGCCAGCAGGCAACAGGCGGGGGCTGGCAATGAGCAGTTCTTC,CASRQQAGAGNEQFF
14,NA,few,TRBJ2-2,TRBV20-1,TGCAGTGCTAAGGGGCAATTGTGGACCGGGGAGCTGTTTTTT,CSAKGQLWTGELFF
13,NA,NA,TRBJ2-7,TRBV28,TGTGCCAGCAGTTTCAGGCTAGACAACGAGCAGTACTTC,CASSFRLDNEQYF
13,TRBD2,NA,TRBJ2-1,TRBV11-3,TGTGCCAGCAGCTTTTTGGGGGGGATCGAGCAGTTCTTC,CASSFLGGIEQFF
13,NA,few,TRBJ1-1,TRBV7-2,TGTGCCAGCAGCTCGACCCGCGCCCCTGAAGCTTTCTTT,CASSSTRAPEAFF
13,NA,few,TRBJ1-2,TRBV28,TGTGCCAGCAGTTTACTTGGGGGGATCGGCTACACCTTC,CASSLLGGIGYTF
13,NA,few,TRBJ2-5,TRBV7-6,TGTGCCAGCAGTCGGACGGCCGAAGAGACCCAGTACTTC,CASSRTAEETQYF
14,TRBD1,NA,TRBJ1-1,TRBV18,TGTGCCAGCTCAGGACAGGGAGGGAACACTGAAGCTTTCTTT,CASSGQGGNTEAFF
16,TRBD2,few,TRBJ2-3,TRBV12-3/TRBV12-4,TGTGCCAGCAGCCCTTCTAGCGGGGGGGCGGGGGATACGCAGTATTTT,CASSPSSGGAGDTQYF
15,TRBD1,few,TRBJ1-4,TRBV28,TGTGCCAGCACCCACAGCGGACAGGGTGGTGAAAAACTGTTTTTT,CASTHSGQGGEKLFF
12,NA,NA,TRBJ2-1,TRBV6-2/TRBV6-3,TGTGCCAGCAAGGAGGGCGGTTTTGAGCAGTTCTTC,CASKEGGFEQFF
14,NA,NA,TRBJ1-2,TRBV2,TGTGCCAGCAGCGATATGGCAGGGGTCTATGGCTACACCTTC,CASSDMAGVYGYTF
11,NA,many,TRBJ1-1,TRBV27,TGTGCCACCTCCGACAGGCGAGAAGCTTTCTTT,CATSDRREAFF
17,NA,many,TRBJ2-1,TRBV9,TGTGCCAGCAGCGTATCGGGGTCGGGGGCAACCTACAATGAGCAGTTCTTC,CASSVSGSGATYNEQFF
13,NA,few,TRBJ2-1,TRBV29-1,TGCAGCGTTGCCCGAGCAGGAAGCAACGAGCAGTTCTTC,CSVARAGSNEQFF
11,NA,many,TRBJ2-3,TRBV5-1,TGCGCCAGCAGCTTGGAAGATACGCAGTATTTT,CASSLEDTQYF
18,TRBD1,few,TRBJ2-1,TRBV4-3,TGCGCCAGCAGCCTTGGGACAGGGTACATGAGCTCCTACAATGAGCAGTTCTTC,CASSLGTGYMSSYNEQFF
20,TRBD1,NA,TRBJ1-6,TRBV28,TGTGCCAGCAGTTTAACACAGGGGGCAAGAGAGGGGTTCTATAATTCACCCCTCCACTTT,CASSLTQGAREGFYNSPLHF
13,TRBD1,few,TRBJ2-3,TRBV29-1,TGCAGCGTTGGTCAGGGGGCCCCAGATACGCAGTATTTT,CSVGQGAPDTQYF
17,NA,many,TRBJ1-2,TRBV12-3/TRBV12-4,TGTGCCAGCAGTTCTGACTCCCAACGGACAGTTAACTATGGCTACACCTTC,CASSSDSQRTVNYGYTF
13,TRBD2,NA,TRBJ2-5,TRBV7-9,TGTGCCAGCAGCTCTAGCGGCCAAGAGACCCAGTACTTC,CASSSSGQETQYF
15,NA,few,TRBJ2-6,TRBV7-3,TGTGCCAGCAGCGTCACAGGGTCTGGGGCCAACGTCCTGACTTTC,CASSVTGSGANVLTF
15,TRBD1,NA,TRBJ1-6,TRBV10-3,TGTGCCATCAGCCCGGGACAGGGCGATAATTCACCCCTCCACTTT,CAISPGQGDNSPLHF
15,TRBD2,many,TRBJ2-5,TRBV7-9,TGTGCCAGCAGCTCGCCGGGACTAGGGAAAGAGACCCAGTACTTC,CASSSPGLGKETQYF
14,NA,few,TRBJ2-2,TRBV14,TGTGCCAGTCGTGGGGCTTTAAACACCGGGGAGCTGTTTTTT,CASRGALNTGELFF
16,TRBD1,NA,TRBJ2-2,TRBV6-8,TGTGCCAGCAGCCACTACAGGGGGCTAAGGACCGGGGAGCTGTTTTTT,CASSHYRGLRTGELFF
16,TRBD2,few,TRBJ2-2,TRBV19,TGTGCCAGTAGTATTGGAAGCGGGGGGAACACCGGGGAGCTGTTTTTT,CASSIGSGGNTGELFF